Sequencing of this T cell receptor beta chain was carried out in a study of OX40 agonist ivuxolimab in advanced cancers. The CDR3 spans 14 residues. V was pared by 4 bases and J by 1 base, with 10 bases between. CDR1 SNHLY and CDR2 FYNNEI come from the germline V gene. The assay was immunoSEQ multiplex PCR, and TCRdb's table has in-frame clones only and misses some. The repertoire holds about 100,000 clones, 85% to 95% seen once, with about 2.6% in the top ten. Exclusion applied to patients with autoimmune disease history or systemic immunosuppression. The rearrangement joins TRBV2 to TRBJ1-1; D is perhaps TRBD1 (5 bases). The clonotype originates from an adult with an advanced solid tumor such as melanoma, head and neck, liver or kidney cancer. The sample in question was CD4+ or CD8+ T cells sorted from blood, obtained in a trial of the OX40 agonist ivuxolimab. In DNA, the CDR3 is TGTGCCAGCAGTGGGGGCAGCTGGAACACTGAAGCTTTCTTT. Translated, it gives CASSGGSWNTEAFF.